This T cell receptor beta chain was retrieved from a study of blood T cell repertoires in COVID-19. Looking at the study overall: Material from acute and convalescent COVID-19 was sourced from the United States, Italy and Spain.

The CDR3 loop spans 14 amino acids. Looked up from germline, CDR1 is SGHDT and CDR2 is YYEEEE. Trimming removed 4 bases from V and 3 bases from J, with 14 bases in between. The data were produced by immunoSEQ multiplex PCR, yet TCRdb's version contains in-frame clones alone and is incomplete. Among 200,000 to 250,000 clones, 65% to 85% were seen once, and the ten largest hold about 3.3%. This chain connects TRBV5-6 to TRBJ2-7; D possibly corresponds to TRBD1 (5 bases). The sequence was collected from a woman in her fifties or sixties who had recovered from COVID-19. Material: PBMCs or T cells enriched from blood (not recorded which). The CDR3 nucleotides read TGTGCCAGCAGCCACACCACAGGAGTCTACGAGCAGTACTTC. The encoded protein is CASSHTTGVYEQYF.